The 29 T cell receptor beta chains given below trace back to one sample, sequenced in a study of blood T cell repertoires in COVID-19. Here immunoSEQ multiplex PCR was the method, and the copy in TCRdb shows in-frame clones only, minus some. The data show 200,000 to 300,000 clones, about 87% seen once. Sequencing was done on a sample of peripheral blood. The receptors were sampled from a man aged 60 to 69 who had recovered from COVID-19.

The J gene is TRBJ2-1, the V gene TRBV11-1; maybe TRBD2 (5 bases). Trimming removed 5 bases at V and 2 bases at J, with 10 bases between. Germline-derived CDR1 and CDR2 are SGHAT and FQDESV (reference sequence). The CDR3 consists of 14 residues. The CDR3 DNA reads TGTGCCAGCAGCCCCTCGACTACCTACAATGAGCAGTTCTTC. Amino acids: CASSPSTTYNEQFF.

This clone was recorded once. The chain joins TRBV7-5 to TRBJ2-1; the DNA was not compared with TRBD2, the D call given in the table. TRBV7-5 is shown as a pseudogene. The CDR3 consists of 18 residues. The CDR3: CARRTNTPAGGLYNEQFF. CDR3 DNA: TGTGCCAGAAGGACTAATACCCCAGCGGGGGGTCTTTACAATGAGCAGTTCTTC.

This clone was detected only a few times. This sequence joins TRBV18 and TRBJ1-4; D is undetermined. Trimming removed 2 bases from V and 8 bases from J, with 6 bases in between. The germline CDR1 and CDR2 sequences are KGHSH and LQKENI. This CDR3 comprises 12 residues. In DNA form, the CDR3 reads TGTGCCAGCTCACCAGGGAGGGAAAAACTGTTTTTT. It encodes CASSPGREKLFF.

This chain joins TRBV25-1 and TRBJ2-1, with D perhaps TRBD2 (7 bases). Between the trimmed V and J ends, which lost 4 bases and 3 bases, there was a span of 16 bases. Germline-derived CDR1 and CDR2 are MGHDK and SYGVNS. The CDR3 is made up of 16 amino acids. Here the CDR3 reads CASSVQSGGYYNEQFF. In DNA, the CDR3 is TGTGCCAGCAGTGTCCAATCGGGGGGCTACTACAATGAGCAGTTCTTC.

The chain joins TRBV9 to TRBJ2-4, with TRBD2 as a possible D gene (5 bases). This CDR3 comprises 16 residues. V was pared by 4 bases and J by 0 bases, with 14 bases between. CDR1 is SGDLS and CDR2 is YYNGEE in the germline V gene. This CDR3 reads CASSPLPSLAKNIQYF. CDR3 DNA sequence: TGTGCCAGCAGCCCACTACCTAGCCTAGCCAAAAACATTCAGTACTTC.

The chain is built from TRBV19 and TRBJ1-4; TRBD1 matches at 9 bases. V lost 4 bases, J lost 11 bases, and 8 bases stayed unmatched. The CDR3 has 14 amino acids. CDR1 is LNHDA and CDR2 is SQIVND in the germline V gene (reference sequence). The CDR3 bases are TGTGCCAGTAGTACGGACAGGGGAGCGGGCAAACTGTTTTTT. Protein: CASSTDRGAGKLFF.

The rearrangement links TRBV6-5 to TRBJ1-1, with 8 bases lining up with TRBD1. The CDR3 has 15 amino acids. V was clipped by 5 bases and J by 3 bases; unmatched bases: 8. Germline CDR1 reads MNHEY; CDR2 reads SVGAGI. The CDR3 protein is CASSPRQGRYTEAFF. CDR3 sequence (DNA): TGTGCCAGCAGTCCACGACAGGGGAGGTACACTGAAGCTTTCTTT.

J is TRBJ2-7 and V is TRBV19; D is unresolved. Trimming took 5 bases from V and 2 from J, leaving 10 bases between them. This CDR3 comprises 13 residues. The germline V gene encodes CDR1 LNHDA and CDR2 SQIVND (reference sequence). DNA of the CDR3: TGTGCCAGTAGTTTGGCCCTCCCCTACGAGCAGTACTTC. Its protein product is CASSLALPYEQYF.

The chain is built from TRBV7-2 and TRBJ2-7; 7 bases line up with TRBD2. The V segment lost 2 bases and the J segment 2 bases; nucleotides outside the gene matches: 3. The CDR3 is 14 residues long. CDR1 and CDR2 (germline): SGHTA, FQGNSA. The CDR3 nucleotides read TGTGCCAGCAGCTTACTCCGGGGGGCCTACGAGCAGTACTTC. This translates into CASSLLRGAYEQYF.

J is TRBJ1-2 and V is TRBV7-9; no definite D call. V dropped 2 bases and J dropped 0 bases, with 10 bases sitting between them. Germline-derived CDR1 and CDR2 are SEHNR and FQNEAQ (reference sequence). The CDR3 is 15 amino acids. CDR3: CASSLSSYPNYGYTF. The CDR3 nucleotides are TGTGCCAGCAGCTTATCGAGCTACCCTAACTATGGCTACACCTTC.

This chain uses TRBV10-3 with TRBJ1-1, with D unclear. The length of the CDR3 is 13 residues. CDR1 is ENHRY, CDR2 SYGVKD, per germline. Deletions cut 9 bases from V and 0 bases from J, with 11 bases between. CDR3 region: CAIQRGLNTEAFF. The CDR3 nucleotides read TGTGCCATTCAACGAGGATTGAACACTGAAGCTTTCTTT.

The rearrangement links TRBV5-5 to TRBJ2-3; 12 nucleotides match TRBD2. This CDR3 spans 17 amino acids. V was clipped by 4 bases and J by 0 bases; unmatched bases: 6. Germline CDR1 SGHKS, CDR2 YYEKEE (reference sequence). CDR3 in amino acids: CASSPRTSGVSTDTQYF. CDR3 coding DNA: TGTGCCAGCAGCCCGAGGACTAGCGGGGTTAGCACAGATACGCAGTATTTT.

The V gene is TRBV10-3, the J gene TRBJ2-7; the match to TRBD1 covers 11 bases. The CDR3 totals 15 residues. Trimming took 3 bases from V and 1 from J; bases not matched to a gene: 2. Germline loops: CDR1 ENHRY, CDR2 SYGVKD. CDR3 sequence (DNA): TGTGCCATCAGTGATGGGACAGGGGGGTCCTACGAGCAGTACTTC. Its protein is CAISDGTGGSYEQYF.

The CDR3 nucleotides read TGCGCCAGCAGCTTATGGACAGGGTCGTCTGAAGCTTTCTTT. As protein: CASSLWTGSSEAFF. J is TRBJ1-1 and V is TRBV5-1; 8 positions match TRBD1. CDR3 size: 14 residues. Germline V CDR1 and CDR2: SGHRS, YFSETQ. The junction had 6 bases not matched to a gene; V was cut back by 2 bases and J by 6 bases.

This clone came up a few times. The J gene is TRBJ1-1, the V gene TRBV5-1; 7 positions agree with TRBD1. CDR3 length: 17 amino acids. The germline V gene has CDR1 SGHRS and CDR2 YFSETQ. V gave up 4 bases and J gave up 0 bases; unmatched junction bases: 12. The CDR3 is CASSRPGTDTMNTEAFF. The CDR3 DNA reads TGCGCCAGCAGCCGCCCAGGGACAGATACTATGAACACTGAAGCTTTCTTT.

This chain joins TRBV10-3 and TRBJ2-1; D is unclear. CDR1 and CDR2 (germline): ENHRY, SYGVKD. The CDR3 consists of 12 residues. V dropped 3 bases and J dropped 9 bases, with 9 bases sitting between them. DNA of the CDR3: TGTGCCATCAGTGACCACCTACGTGAGCAGTTCTTC. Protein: CAISDHLREQFF.

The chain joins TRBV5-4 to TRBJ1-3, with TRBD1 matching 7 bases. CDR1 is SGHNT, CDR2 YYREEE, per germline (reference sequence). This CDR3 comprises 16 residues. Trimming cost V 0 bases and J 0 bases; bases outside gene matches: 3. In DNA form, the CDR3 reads TGTGCCAGCAGCTTGGCTACAGGGGCCTCTGGAAACACCATATATTTT. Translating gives CASSLATGASGNTIYF.

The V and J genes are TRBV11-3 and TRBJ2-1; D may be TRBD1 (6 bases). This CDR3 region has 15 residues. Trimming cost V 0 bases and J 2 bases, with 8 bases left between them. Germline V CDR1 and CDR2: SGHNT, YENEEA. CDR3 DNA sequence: TGTGCCAGCAGCTTAGAGGGGGCGCCCTACAATGAGCAGTTCTTC. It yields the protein CASSLEGAPYNEQFF.

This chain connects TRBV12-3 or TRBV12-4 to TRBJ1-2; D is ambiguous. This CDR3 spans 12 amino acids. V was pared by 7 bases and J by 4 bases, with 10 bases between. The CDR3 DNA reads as TGTGCCAGCAAAGAGGGCACCTATGGCTACACCTTC. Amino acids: CASKEGTYGYTF.

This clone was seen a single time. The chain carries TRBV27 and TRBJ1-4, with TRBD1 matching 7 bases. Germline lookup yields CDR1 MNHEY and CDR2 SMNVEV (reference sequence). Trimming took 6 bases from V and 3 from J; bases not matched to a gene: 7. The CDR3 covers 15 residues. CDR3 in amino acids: CASSPNRGSNEKLFF. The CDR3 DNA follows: TGTGCCAGCAGCCCAAACAGGGGATCTAATGAAAAACTGTTTTTT.

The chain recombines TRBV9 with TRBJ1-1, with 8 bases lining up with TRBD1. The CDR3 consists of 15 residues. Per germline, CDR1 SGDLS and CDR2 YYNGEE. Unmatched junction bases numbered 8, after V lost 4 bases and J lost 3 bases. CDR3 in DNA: TGTGCCAGCAGCCCTACCCAGGGGGCAGACACTGAAGCTTTCTTT. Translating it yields CASSPTQGADTEAFF.

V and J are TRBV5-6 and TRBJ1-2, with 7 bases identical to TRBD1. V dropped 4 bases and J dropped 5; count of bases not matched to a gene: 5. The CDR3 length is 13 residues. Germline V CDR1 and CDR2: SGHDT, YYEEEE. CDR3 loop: CASSIGTAYGYTF. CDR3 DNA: TGTGCCAGCAGCATCGGGACAGCATATGGCTACACCTTC. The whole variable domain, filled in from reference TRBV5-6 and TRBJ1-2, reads DAGVTQSPTHLIKTRGQQVTLRCSPKSGHDTVSWYQQALGQGPQFIFQYYEEEERQRGNFPDRFSGHQFPNYSSELNVNALLLGDSALYLCASSIGTAYGYTFGSGTRLTVV.

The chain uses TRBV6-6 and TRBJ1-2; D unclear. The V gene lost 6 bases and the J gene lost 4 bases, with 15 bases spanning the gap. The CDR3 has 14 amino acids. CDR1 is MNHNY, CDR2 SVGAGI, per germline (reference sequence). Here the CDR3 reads CASSRETVIYGYTF. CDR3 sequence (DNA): TGTGCCAGCAGCCGGGAGACGGTAATCTATGGCTACACCTTC.

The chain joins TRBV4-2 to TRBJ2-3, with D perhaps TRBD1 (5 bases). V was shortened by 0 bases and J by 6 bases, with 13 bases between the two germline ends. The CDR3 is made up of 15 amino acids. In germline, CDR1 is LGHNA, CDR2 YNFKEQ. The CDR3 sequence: CASSQDARAGDTQYF. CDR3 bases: TGTGCCAGCAGCCAAGATGCCAGGGCAGGCGATACGCAGTATTTT.

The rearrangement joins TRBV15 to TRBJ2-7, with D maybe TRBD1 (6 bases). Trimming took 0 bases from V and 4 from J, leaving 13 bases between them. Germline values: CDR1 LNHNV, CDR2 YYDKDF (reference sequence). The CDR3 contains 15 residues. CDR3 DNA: TGTGCCACCAGCAGAGACCCGCAGGGGTCATACGAGCAGTACTTC. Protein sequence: CATSRDPQGSYEQYF.

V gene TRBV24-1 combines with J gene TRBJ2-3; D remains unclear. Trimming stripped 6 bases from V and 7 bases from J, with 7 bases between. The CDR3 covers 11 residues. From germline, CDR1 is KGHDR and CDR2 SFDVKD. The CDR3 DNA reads TGTGCCACCAGTCACGGTTATACGCAGTATTTT. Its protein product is CATSHGYTQYF.

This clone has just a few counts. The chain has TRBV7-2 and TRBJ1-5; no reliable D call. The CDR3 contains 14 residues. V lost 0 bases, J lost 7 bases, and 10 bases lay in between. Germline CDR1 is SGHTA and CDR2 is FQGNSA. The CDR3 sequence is CASSLAPFGQPQHF. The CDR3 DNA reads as TGTGCCAGCAGCTTAGCGCCCTTTGGCCAGCCCCAGCATTTT.

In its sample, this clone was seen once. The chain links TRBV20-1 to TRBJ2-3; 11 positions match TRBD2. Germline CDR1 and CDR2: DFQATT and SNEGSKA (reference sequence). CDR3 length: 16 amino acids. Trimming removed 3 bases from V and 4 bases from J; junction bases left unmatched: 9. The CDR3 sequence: CSASLLAGGSADTQYF. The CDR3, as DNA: TGCAGTGCTAGTCTGCTAGCGGGGGGTTCAGCAGATACGCAGTATTTT.

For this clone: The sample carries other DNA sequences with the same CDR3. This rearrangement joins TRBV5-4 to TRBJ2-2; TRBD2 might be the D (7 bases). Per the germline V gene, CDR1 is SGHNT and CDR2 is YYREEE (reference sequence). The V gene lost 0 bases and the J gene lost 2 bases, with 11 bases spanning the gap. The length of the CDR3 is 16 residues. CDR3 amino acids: CASSLAGGPNTGELFF. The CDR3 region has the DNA TGTGCCAGCAGCTTGGCCGGGGGGCCTAACACCGGGGAGCTGTTTTTT.